Below are 13 T cell receptor beta chains sequenced from a single sample in a study of T cell responses to AZD1222 COVID-19 vaccine. Here immunoSEQ multiplex PCR was the method, and the copy in TCRdb shows in-frame clones only, minus some. In the table there are just over 95,000 clones, roughly 89% of which are singletons. Sample: peripheral blood, taken on day 0 of AZD1222 vaccination. The source is an adult in good health.

The V and J genes are TRBV30 and TRBJ1-3; D gene unclear. Trimming removed 4 bases at V and 0 bases at J, with 7 bases between. CDR1 is GTSNPN and CDR2 is SVGIG in the germline V gene (reference sequence). The CDR3 runs 13 residues. The CDR3 DNA reads as TGTGCCTGGACTTCCAACTCTGGAAACACCATATATTTT. Protein product: CAWTSNSGNTIYF.

This chain links TRBV5-1 with TRBJ2-3; TRBD2 matches at 8 bases. With 9 bases clipped from V and 2 bases from J, the junction kept 8 bases outside the gene matches. Germline-derived CDR1 and CDR2 are SGHRS and YFSETQ. This CDR3 is 14 amino acids long. The CDR3 DNA sequence: TGCGCCACCAGACGGGGGGGTTCCACAGATACGCAGTATTTT. Encoded protein: CATRRGGSTDTQYF.

The chain has TRBV30 and TRBJ1-5; D not certain. The CDR3 is 16 amino acids. Germline V gives CDR1 GTSNPN, CDR2 SVGIG (reference sequence). Trimming shortened V by 2 bases and J by 9 bases, and 23 bases separated the two germline ends. The chain's CDR3 is CAWSKGRTAWGGPQHF. CDR3 bases: TGTGCCTGGAGTAAGGGAAGGACGGCATGGGGTGGGCCCCAGCATTTT.

V usage is TRBV6-1 and J usage is TRBJ1-5, with D perhaps TRBD1 (5 bases). The V end was cut by 2 bases, the J end by 6 bases, with 11 bases between. The CDR3 extends over 14 amino acids. From germline, CDR1 is MNHNS and CDR2 SASEGT. CDR3 region: CASSETGGGQPQHF. The CDR3 DNA sequence: TGTGCCAGCAGTGAAACCGGGGGGGGTCAGCCCCAGCATTTT.

J is TRBJ2-1 and V is TRBV2; 8 bases are shared with TRBD1. Germline V CDR1 and CDR2: SNHLY, FYNNEI. The CDR3 contains 14 residues. J was trimmed by 8 bases and V by 7 bases; bases with no gene match: 10. CDR3 loop: CASKPDRVVYEQFF. CDR3 bases: TGTGCCAGCAAGCCGGACAGGGTGGTATATGAGCAGTTCTTC.

The J gene is TRBJ2-7, the V gene TRBV6-5; D possibly corresponds to TRBD1 (6 bases). With 4 bases removed from V and 4 bases from J, the gap between germline ends came to 8 bases. The CDR3 is 12 amino acids. Germline CDR1 MNHEY, CDR2 SVGAGI. CDR3 coding DNA: TGTGCCAGCAGTTCACAGGGATACGAGCAGTACTTC. Translating it yields CASSSQGYEQYF.

The chain has TRBV28 and TRBJ1-6; 9 nucleotides match TRBD1. CDR3 length: 14 amino acids. V shed 8 bases and J 5 bases; nucleotides not matched to a gene: 4. Germline values: CDR1 MDHEN, CDR2 SYDVKM. The CDR3 DNA reads TGTGCCAGCCTAGGACAGGGGAATAATTCACCCCTCCACTTT. This gives the protein CASLGQGNNSPLHF. Looking up the rest from reference TRBV28 and TRBJ1-6 gives the full variable domain: DVKVTQSSRYLVKRTGEKVFLECVQDMDHENMFWYRQDPGLGLRLIYFSYDVKMKEKGDIPEGYSVSREKKERFSLILESASTNQTSMYLCASLGQGNNSPLHFGNGTRLTVT.

This clone was observed once. This chain links TRBV19 with TRBJ2-1; D gene unclear. CDR1 and CDR2 (germline): LNHDA, SQIVND (reference sequence). The V end was cut by 1 base, the J end by 9 bases, with 13 bases between. The length of the CDR3 is 14 residues. The chain's CDR3 is CASSIVDGFGEQFF. The CDR3 nucleotides read TGTGCCAGTAGTATAGTAGATGGTTTCGGTGAGCAGTTCTTC.

The chain uses TRBV3-1 (or the pseudogene TRBV3-2) and TRBJ1-2; D is undetermined. V lost 3 bases, J lost 2 bases, and 22 bases lay in between. The CDR3 spans 18 residues. Germline CDR1 and CDR2: LGHDT and YNNKEL (reference sequence). The CDR3, as DNA: TGTGCCAGCAGCCAGAGCGACGGAACGTCACCACAGAACTATGGCTACACCTTC. Encoded protein: CASSQSDGTSPQNYGYTF.

In this sample, this clone turned up once. The chain couples TRBV27 to TRBJ2-7; 7 bases fit TRBD1. Germline CDR1 reads MNHEY; CDR2 reads SMNVEV (reference sequence). The CDR3 extends over 14 amino acids. The junction had 7 bases not matched to a gene; V was cut back by 5 bases and J by 3 bases. This CDR3 is CASSQRTGGYEQYF. Written as DNA, the CDR3 is TGTGCCAGCAGTCAAAGGACAGGAGGCTACGAGCAGTACTTC.

The V and J genes are TRBV7-2 and TRBJ1-2, with D tentatively TRBD1 (5 bases). CDR3 length equals 13 residues. Trimming removed 6 bases at V and 4 bases at J, with 12 bases between. Per the germline V gene, CDR1 is SGHTA and CDR2 is FQGNSA. The CDR3 loop reads CASRRAGFYGYTF. The CDR3 region has the DNA TGTGCCAGCAGGAGGGCAGGGTTCTATGGCTACACCTTC.

The CDR3 is CASRASGANVLTF. For the CDR3, the DNA is TGTGCCAGCAGGGCCTCTGGGGCCAACGTCCTGACTTTC. The V call is TRBV12-3 or TRBV12-4, the J call TRBJ2-6; D remains ambiguous. The CDR3 spans 13 residues. V shed 6 bases and J shed 0 bases, with 3 bases lying between them.

This sequence joins TRBV3-1 (or the pseudogene TRBV3-2) and TRBJ1-2; D is ambiguous. Trimming stripped 0 bases from V and 1 base from J, with 9 bases between. From germline, CDR1 is LGHDT and CDR2 YNNKEL (reference sequence). This CDR3 has 15 residues. The CDR3 protein is CASSQDNRFNYGYTF. The CDR3 nucleotides are TGTGCCAGCAGCCAAGACAACCGTTTTAACTATGGCTACACCTTC.